These 9 T cell receptor beta chains share one sample of origin, sequenced in a study of molecular identifiers for immune sequencing clone quantification. TCRdb re-called the PCR reads with MiXCR, one entry per CDR3 protein. The data hold approximately 59,000 distinct CDR3 sequences, with 18% observed a single time. The sequencing sample was made of naive CD8+ T cells from blood, with Jurkat cell RNA spiked in. Subset specified: FACS-sorted CD8+CD4-CCR7+CD45RA+ naive T cells. These TCRs come from a human donor in good health. Some libraries in this study had Jurkat cell RNA spiked in.

The chain has TRBV20-1 and TRBJ2-7; 9 positions agree with TRBD2. There are 15 residues in the CDR3. Trimming at V came to 4 bases and at J to 0 bases, leaving 7 bases not matched to a gene. Germline V lookup: CDR1 DFQATT, CDR2 SNEGSKA (reference sequence). CDR3 in amino acids: CSATPLAGPSYEQYF. The CDR3, as DNA: TGCAGTGCTACCCCCCTAGCGGGACCCTCCTACGAGCAGTACTTC.

Remarks on this clonotype: A read error may be the cause here, since a much bigger clone is one base away. J is TRBJ2-7 and V is TRBV7-9; D is ambiguous. CDR1 is SEHNR, CDR2 FQNEAQ, per germline (reference sequence). The CDR3 sequence is 14 residues long. The CDR3 DNA sequence: TGTGCCAGCAGCAACACTGCTCTCGCCTACGAGCAGTGCTTC. Encoded protein: CASSNTALAYEQCF.

This clonotype showed up many times. The chain links TRBV7-6 to TRBJ2-5, with TRBD2 identical over 9 bases. Trimming cost V 5 bases and J 4 bases; bases outside gene matches: 8. The CDR3 is 15 amino acids. Germline CDR1 reads SGHVS; CDR2 reads FNYEAQ. The CDR3 here is CASSVTSGHRETQYF. CDR3 DNA: TGTGCCAGCAGCGTGACTAGCGGCCACCGAGAGACCCAGTACTTC. Looking up the rest from reference TRBV7-6 and TRBJ2-5 gives the full variable domain: GAGVSQSPRYKVTKRGQDVALRCDPISGHVSLYWYRQALGQGPEFLTYFNYEAQQDKSGLPNDRFSAERPEGSISTLTIQRTEQRDSAMYRCASSVTSGHRETQYFGPGTRLLVL.

This clonotype turned up a few times. The chain links TRBV24-1 to TRBJ2-3; D is perhaps TRBD1 (5 bases). Germline V lookup: CDR1 KGHDR, CDR2 SFDVKD. V was cut by 3 bases and J by 4 bases, with 7 bases left in between. The CDR3 consists of 13 residues. The CDR3 nucleotides read TGTGCCACCAGTGATCAGGGTTCAGATACGCAGTATTTT. Translated, it gives CATSDQGSDTQYF.

Points on this clonotype: A much bigger clone sits one base away, suggesting this may be a read error. V usage is TRBV10-3 and J usage is TRBJ2-1, with 7 bases that match TRBD1. V gave up 6 bases and J gave up 5 bases; unmatched junction bases: 4. The CDR3 has 13 residues. CDR1 and CDR2 from the germline V gene are ENHRY and SYGVKD. The CDR3 DNA reads as TGTGCCATCAGCCGGGACAGCCACAATGAGCAGTTCTTC. It codes for CAISRDSHNEQFF.

This clonotype was counted ten times or more. The chain links TRBV20-1 to TRBJ2-1, with 10 positions matching TRBD2. The CDR3 spans 15 residues. The germline V gene has CDR1 DFQATT and CDR2 SNEGSKA (reference sequence). V shed 5 bases and J 10 bases; nucleotides not matched to a gene: 14. CDR3 region: CSAEHGTSAGGEQFF. DNA of the CDR3: TGCAGTGCTGAGCATGGGACTAGCGCAGGTGGGGAGCAGTTCTTC.

In its sample, this clonotype was seen many times. The DNA of the CDR3 is TGCAGTGCTAACGGACTAGCGGGAGTAGAGACCCAGTACTTC. It translates to CSANGLAGVETQYF. The gene calls are TRBV20-1 and TRBJ2-5, with TRBD2 matching over 13 bases. Germline V lookup: CDR1 DFQATT, CDR2 SNEGSKA (reference sequence). V was clipped by 4 bases and J by 4 bases; unmatched bases: 3. The CDR3 runs 14 residues.

At least ten counts were recorded for this clonotype. This chain uses TRBV19 with TRBJ2-7, with a tentative D call TRBD1 (5 bases). Trimming left V 3 bases short and J 2 bases short, with 14 bases between. CDR1 is LNHDA, CDR2 SQIVND, per germline (reference sequence). The CDR3 contains 15 residues. CDR3 protein: CASSIRQGLPYEQYF. In nucleotides, the CDR3 is TGTGCCAGTAGTATTCGGCAGGGCCTTCCCTACGAGCAGTACTTC.

In its sample, this clonotype was seen many times. The rearrangement joins TRBV30 to TRBJ2-3; D call uncertain. In germline, CDR1 is GTSNPN, CDR2 SVGIG (reference sequence). This CDR3 region has 14 residues. V was cut by 5 bases and J by 6 bases, with 18 bases left in between. The CDR3: CAWGLPQVADTQYF. For the CDR3, the DNA is TGTGCCTGGGGCCTCCCCCAAGTGGCGGATACGCAGTATTTT.